This T cell receptor beta chain was profiled in a study of cytomegalovirus exposure and HLA in healthy donors. Points from the study as a whole: According to an earlier analysis, most TCR beta V segments yielded productive rearrangements about 90% or about 30% of the time. In a later analysis, CMV-associated beta chains were mostly HLA-associated, it appeared. Most TCR sequences were uncommon, yet certain public TCRs appeared in many donors.

With 60 Vbeta and 13 Jbeta primers, the PCR was carried out. Clones were read by immunoSEQ multiplex PCR, and TCRdb kept only the in-frame ones, dropping some. The sample has about 200,000 clones, around three quarters seen once. Worth noting for this clone: No antigen is known for it.

Sample: PBMCs. The sequence was collected from a man aged 35-49 years in good health and CMV-seronegative.

The CDR3 protein is CASSRTGQNTEAFF. DNA for the CDR3: TGTGCCAGCTCACGAACCGGACAGAACACTGAAGCTTTCTTT. The V and J genes are TRBV18 and TRBJ1-1; TRBD1 is a possible D gene (5 bases). Looked up from germline, CDR1 is KGHSH and CDR2 is LQKENI. This CDR3 spans 14 amino acids. V lost 4 bases and J lost 1, with 10 bases in between.